Ten or more counts support the clone carrying this T cell receptor beta chain. Its antigen is not identified. This record comes from a study of T cell repertoires in cytomegalovirus infection. About the research overall: Matching HLA type, along with CMV infection, was indicated by public TCR beta signatures.

TCRdb reanalysed the reads using MiXCR and keeps one entry per CDR3 protein. The sample includes around 280,000 distinct CDR3 sequences, approximately 14% seen only once; the top ten take around 9.5%. Study-level findings and limits: In two of eight donors, the top clonotype was HLA-C-restricted CMV-specific. The cumulative frequency of public TCR beta families identified carriers of CMV plus the relevant HLA.

Material for sequencing was PBMCs. The clonotype comes from a human donor in good health (CMV status not recorded). Some clones in this sample may be carry-over from other donors' samples.

The chain's CDR3 is CASSLLQGQRTGELFF. In DNA, the CDR3 is TGTGCCAGCAGTCTCCTACAGGGCCAGAGGACCGGGGAGCTGTTTTTT. The chain has TRBV12-3 or TRBV12-4 and TRBJ2-2; a weak D match, TRBD1 (6 bases). Trimming cost V 5 bases and J 5 bases, with 18 bases left between them. The CDR3 runs 16 residues.